The 24 T cell receptor beta chains below all came from one sample that was sequenced in a study of PD-1 blockade in classical Hodgkin lymphoma. Repertoires were generated with immunoSEQ multiplex PCR, while TCRdb's copy carries only in-frame clones and drops some. This sample has some 100,000 clones, with roughly 92% found just once. Patients all relapsed after autologous stem cell transplantation, and there was variation in brentuximab vedotin exposure. The specimen comprised peripheral blood mononuclear cells (PBMCs), sampled at baseline. Receptors were obtained from a human donor with classical Hodgkin lymphoma.

This clone appeared once. The chain employs TRBV29-1 and TRBJ2-7; the D gene is possibly TRBD1 (5 bases). Germline CDR1 and CDR2: SQVTM and ANQGSEA. The CDR3 runs to 13 residues. Trimming took 4 bases from V and 2 from J, leaving 12 bases between them. The CDR3 region has the DNA TGCAGCGTTGGCAGGGTTGGGCCCTACGAGCAGTACTTC. Translated, it gives CSVGRVGPYEQYF.

The V call is TRBV6-5, the J call TRBJ2-7; TRBD2 matches 8 bases. V gave up 3 bases and J gave up 7 bases; unmatched junction bases: 5. Germline loops: CDR1 MNHEY, CDR2 SVGAGI. The CDR3 has 13 amino acids. The CDR3 loop reads CASSYLAGQEQYF. DNA for the CDR3: TGTGCCAGCAGTTATCTAGCGGGTCAGGAGCAGTACTTC.

The V and J genes are TRBV7-8 and TRBJ1-2, with D possibly matching TRBD1 (5 bases). Germline CDR1 is SGHVS and CDR2 is FQNEAQ. Trimming shortened V by 8 bases and J by 6 bases, and 13 bases separated the two germline ends. This CDR3 region has 12 residues. Written as DNA, the CDR3 is TGTGCCAGCGGCGGGGGTAATAATGGCTACACCTTC. Protein: CASGGGNNGYTF.

This chain connects TRBV29-1 to TRBJ1-1, with D perhaps matching TRBD1 (6 bases). Trimming left V 6 bases short and J 4 bases short, with 15 bases between. CDR1 is SQVTM, CDR2 ANQGSEA, per germline. The CDR3 sequence is 13 residues long. This CDR3 reads CSVGQSRGTEAFF. The CDR3 bases are TGCAGCGTAGGACAGTCCCGGGGCACTGAAGCTTTCTTT.

The chain has TRBV19 and TRBJ2-1; tentative D call: TRBD1 (6 bases). This CDR3 is 15 amino acids long. V was shortened by 5 bases and J by 4 bases, with 15 bases between the two germline ends. Per the germline V gene, CDR1 is LNHDA and CDR2 is SQIVND (reference sequence). This CDR3 is CASSALGQQYNEQFF. The CDR3 region has the DNA TGTGCCAGTAGTGCCTTAGGACAGCAATACAATGAGCAGTTCTTC.

The rearrangement uses TRBV6-1 and TRBJ1-5, with 9 bases that match TRBD1. J lost 15 bases, V lost 4 bases, and 13 bases had no gene match. The CDR3 consists of 14 residues. Germline V gives CDR1 MNHNS, CDR2 SASEGT. CDR3 in amino acids: CASSVGDRASIWHF. The CDR3 coding sequence is TGTGCCAGCAGTGTTGGGGACAGGGCGTCGATTTGGCATTTT.

The chain combines TRBV4-1 with TRBJ1-4; D ambiguous. The V and J ends lost 4 bases and 0 bases respectively, with 9 bases between them. Germline CDR1 is MGHRA and CDR2 is YSYEKL. The CDR3 is 15 amino acids. CDR3 bases: TGCGCCAGCAGCCTCATCTATGCAACTAATGAAAAACTGTTTTTT. Its protein product is CASSLIYATNEKLFF.

The chain combines TRBV7-9 with TRBJ2-7, with 9 bases fitting TRBD1. Trimming removed 4 bases from V and 7 bases from J; junction bases left unmatched: 14. Germline CDR1 SEHNR, CDR2 FQNEAQ (reference sequence). This CDR3 is built from 16 residues. The CDR3 here is CASSYAPGTGSVEQYF. The DNA for the CDR3 is TGTGCCAGCAGCTACGCCCCCGGGACAGGGTCGGTTGAGCAGTACTTC.

V is TRBV15 and J is TRBJ2-7; possible D gene TRBD2, 5 bases. Trimming removed 0 bases from V and 4 bases from J, with 13 bases in between. This CDR3 contains 15 residues. The germline V gene encodes CDR1 LNHNV and CDR2 YYDKDF (reference sequence). This CDR3 reads CATSRDPWGEYEQYF. In DNA, the CDR3 is TGTGCCACCAGCAGAGATCCCTGGGGAGAATACGAGCAGTACTTC.

This chain links TRBV11-3 with TRBJ2-7, with 9 bases identical to TRBD1. The CDR3 is 15 residues long. Germline V lookup: CDR1 SGHNT, CDR2 YENEEA. With V trimmed by 4 bases and J by 2 bases, 6 bases remained unmatched. CDR3 DNA: TGTGCCAGCAGCTCGGGGACAGGGAGGACCTACGAGCAGTACTTC. It is translated as CASSSGTGRTYEQYF.

The V gene is TRBV18, the J gene TRBJ2-7; either TRBD1 or TRBD2 may fit D (5 bases each). Germline V gene lookup returns CDR1 KGHSH and CDR2 LQKENI. V lost 3 bases and J lost 4, with 22 bases in between. The CDR3 loop spans 17 amino acids. The CDR3 nucleotides read TGTGCCAGCTCACCGCCTTCGCGGACTGGTAAGGGGTACGAGCAGTACTTC. Its protein product is CASSPPSRTGKGYEQYF.

The chain links TRBV5-6 to TRBJ1-2; possible D gene TRBD1, 5 bases. This CDR3 is built from 17 residues. Germline CDR1 is SGHDT and CDR2 is YYEEEE. Trimming shortened V by 4 bases and J by 4 bases, and 23 bases separated the two germline ends. The CDR3, as DNA: TGTGCCAGCAGCCCGCCGGGACTCCCAGGGATAGGCTATGGCTACACCTTC. Translated, it gives CASSPPGLPGIGYGYTF.

The rearrangement links TRBV28 to TRBJ2-1; 7 positions match TRBD2. The CDR3 runs 17 residues. The germline CDR1 and CDR2 sequences are MDHEN and SYDVKM. V lost 3 bases, J lost 2 bases, and 10 bases stayed unmatched. Written as DNA, the CDR3 is TGTGCCAGCAGTTTCGTCTTTCCGGGAGGACCCTACAATGAGCAGTTCTTC. Its translation is CASSFVFPGGPYNEQFF.

The chain recombines TRBV10-1 with TRBJ1-1, with D perhaps TRBD1 (6 bases). V was trimmed by 1 base and J by 1 base, leaving 16 bases between them. The CDR3 has 17 residues. Germline V CDR1 and CDR2: WNHNN, SYGVQD (reference sequence). As DNA, the CDR3 is TGCGCCAGCAGTGAGTTAGAACAGGGAGGGGAGAACACTGAAGCTTTCTTT. As protein: CASSELEQGGENTEAFF.

The chain couples TRBV27 to TRBJ1-2, with D possibly matching TRBD1 (6 bases). CDR3 length equals 15 residues. Germline loops: CDR1 MNHEY, CDR2 SMNVEV (reference sequence). Trimming stripped 2 bases from V and 4 bases from J, with 14 bases between. CDR3 coding DNA: TGTGCCAGCAGTTTAGGTTTAAGGGGGAGCTATGGCTACACCTTC. It encodes CASSLGLRGSYGYTF.

V usage is TRBV28 and J usage is TRBJ2-4; D unresolved. Germline V gene sequence: CDR1 MDHEN, CDR2 SYDVKM. This CDR3 spans 11 amino acids. V was pared by 2 bases and J by 9 bases, with 5 bases between. The CDR3 region has the DNA TGTGCCAGCAGTTTAGTCGGCATTCAGTACTTC. Translated, it gives CASSLVGIQYF.

The chain uses TRBV13 and TRBJ1-1; D uncertain. The V gene lost 2 bases and the J gene lost 8 bases, with 15 bases spanning the gap. Germline V gene sequence: CDR1 PRHDT, CDR2 FYEKMQ (reference sequence). This CDR3 region has 14 residues. As DNA, the CDR3 is TGTGCCAGCAGCTTAAAAGGCAGCCTGCTCGAAGCTTTCTTT. It encodes CASSLKGSLLEAFF.

This rearrangement joins TRBV9 to TRBJ1-1; 7 bases fit TRBD1. Trimming cost V 2 bases and J 1 base; bases outside gene matches: 2. The V gene's germline CDR1 is SGDLS and CDR2 YYNGEE. CDR3 length: 14 residues. For the CDR3, the DNA is TGTGCCAGCAGCGTGACAGGGCAGAACACTGAAGCTTTCTTT. Translation gives CASSVTGQNTEAFF.

The chain joins TRBV7-3 to TRBJ2-5; TRBD1 matches 7 bases. Per germline, CDR1 SGHTA and CDR2 FQGTGA. The CDR3 is made up of 13 amino acids. J was trimmed by 2 bases and V by 3 bases; bases with no gene match: 0. The CDR3 nucleotides read TGTGCCAGCAGCTTGGGACAGCAAGAGACCCAGTACTTC. It is translated as CASSLGQQETQYF.

The chain recombines TRBV7-9 with TRBJ2-5, with TRBD2 identical over 15 bases. Trimming at V came to 4 bases and at J to 4 bases, leaving 4 bases not matched to a gene. CDR3 length equals 16 residues. Germline CDR1 is SEHNR and CDR2 is FQNEAQ (reference sequence). CDR3 nucleotides: TGTGCCAGCAGCTCAGGACTAGCGGGAGGGCCAGAGACCCAGTACTTC. Its protein product is CASSSGLAGGPETQYF.

This clone turned up a few times. The J gene is TRBJ2-7, the V gene TRBV11-2, with TRBD1 matching 9 bases. This CDR3 contains 15 residues. Germline trimming cut 2 bases from V and 6 bases from J; bases unmatched to any gene: 8. Per the germline V gene, CDR1 is SGHAT and CDR2 is FQNNGV. CDR3 amino acids: CASSLSGTGFFEQYF. The CDR3, as DNA: TGTGCCAGCAGCTTAAGTGGGACAGGGTTTTTCGAGCAGTACTTC.

The chain couples TRBV7-6 to TRBJ2-7; D might be TRBD1 (5 bases). Trimming left V 2 bases short and J 4 bases short, with 12 bases between. The CDR3 totals 14 residues. Germline lookup yields CDR1 SGHVS and CDR2 FNYEAQ. This CDR3 is CASSLTPTGYEQYF. The CDR3 DNA reads as TGTGCCAGCAGCTTAACCCCCACAGGTTACGAGCAGTACTTC.

The J gene is TRBJ2-7, the V gene TRBV19, with D possibly being TRBD2 (5 bases). The CDR3 sequence is 13 residues long. Per the germline V gene, CDR1 is LNHDA and CDR2 is SQIVND (reference sequence). With 3 bases removed from V and 6 bases from J, the gap between germline ends came to 12 bases. The CDR3 here is CASSIFEGSEQYF. The DNA for the CDR3 is TGTGCCAGTAGTATCTTCGAGGGCTCCGAGCAGTACTTC.

The rearrangement joins TRBV5-1 to TRBJ2-1, with D perhaps matching TRBD1 or TRBD2 (5 bases each). Germline V gene sequence: CDR1 SGHRS, CDR2 YFSETQ. The CDR3 consists of 17 residues. V was trimmed by 1 base and J by 2 bases, leaving 16 bases between them. The CDR3 nucleotides are TGCGCCAGCAGCTTGAGGCCCTACGGGACGGCCTACAATGAGCAGTTCTTC. Translation: CASSLRPYGTAYNEQFF.